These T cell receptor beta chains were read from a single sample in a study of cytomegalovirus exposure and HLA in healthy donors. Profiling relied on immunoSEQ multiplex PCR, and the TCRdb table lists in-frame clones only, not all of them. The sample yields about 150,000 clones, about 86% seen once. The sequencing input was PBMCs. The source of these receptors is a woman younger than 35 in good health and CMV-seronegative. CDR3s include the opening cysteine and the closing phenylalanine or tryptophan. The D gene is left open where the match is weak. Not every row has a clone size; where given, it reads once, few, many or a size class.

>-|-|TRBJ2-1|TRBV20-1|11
CSASGYNEQFF
TGCAGTGCTAGCGGGTACAATGAGCAGTTCTTC
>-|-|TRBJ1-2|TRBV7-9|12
CASSPHSGGYTF
TGTGCCAGCAGCCCCCACTCGGGAGGCTACACCTTC
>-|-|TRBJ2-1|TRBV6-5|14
CASSFSPSYNEQFF
TGTGCCAGCAGTTTCAGTCCCTCCTACAATGAGCAGTTCTTC
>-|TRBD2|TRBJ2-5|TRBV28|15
CASTVTGGLQETQYF
TGTGCCAGCACGGTAACGGGGGGGCTCCAAGAGACCCAGTACTTC
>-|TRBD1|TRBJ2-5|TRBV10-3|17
CAISGSLGGQGVETQYF
TGTGCCATCAGTGGAAGTCTTGGGGGACAGGGCGTGGAGACCCAGTACTTC
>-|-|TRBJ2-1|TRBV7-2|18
CASSLAAASSFSYNEQFF
TGTGCCAGCAGCTTAGCTGCGGCTAGCAGCTTCTCCTACAATGAGCAGTTCTTC
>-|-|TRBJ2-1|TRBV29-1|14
CSVEGGLGYNEQFF
TGCAGCGTTGAAGGGGGACTCGGCTACAATGAGCAGTTCTTC
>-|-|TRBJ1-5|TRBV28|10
CASSDSSQHF
TGTGCCAGCAGTGACAGTTCCCAGCATTTT
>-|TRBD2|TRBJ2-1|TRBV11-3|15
CASSLGTSPYNEQFF
TGTGCCAGCAGCTTAGGGACTAGTCCGTACAATGAGCAGTTCTTC
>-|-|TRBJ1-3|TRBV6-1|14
CASRVGAEGNTIYF
TGTGCCAGCAGGGTGGGGGCGGAAGGAAACACCATATATTTT
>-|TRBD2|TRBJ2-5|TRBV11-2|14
CASSFIRGEQTQYF
TGTGCCAGCAGCTTTATACGGGGGGAGCAGACCCAGTACTTC
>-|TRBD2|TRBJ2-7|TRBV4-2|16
CASSQQAGLAGAEQYF
TGTGCCAGCAGCCAACAGGCCGGACTAGCGGGAGCCGAGCAGTACTTC
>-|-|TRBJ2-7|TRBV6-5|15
CASSYAAGAGYEQYF
TGTGCCAGCAGTTACGCGGCAGGGGCGGGCTACGAGCAGTACTTC
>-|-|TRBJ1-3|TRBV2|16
CASSEALRSSGNTIYF
TGTGCCAGCAGTGAAGCGTTGCGGAGCTCTGGAAACACCATATATTTT
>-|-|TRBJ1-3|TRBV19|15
CASSIARSTGNTIYF
TGTGCCAGTAGTATAGCGCGCTCTACGGGAAACACCATATATTTT
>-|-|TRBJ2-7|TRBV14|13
CASSQNQGIEQYF
TGTGCCAGCAGCCAGAACCAGGGCATCGAGCAGTACTTC
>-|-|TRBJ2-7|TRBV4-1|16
CASSQDWTAGSYEQYF
TGCGCCAGCAGCCAAGACTGGACAGCAGGCTCCTACGAGCAGTACTTC
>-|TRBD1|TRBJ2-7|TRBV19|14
CASSMGQGFYEQYF
TGTGCCAGTAGTATGGGACAGGGTTTCTACGAGCAGTACTTC
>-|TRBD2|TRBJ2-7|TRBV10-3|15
CATHPGGGISDEQYF
TGTGCCACCCACCCGGGCGGGGGGATATCTGACGAGCAGTACTTC
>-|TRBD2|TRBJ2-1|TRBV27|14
CASSLGTSGGEQFF
TGTGCCAGCAGTTTAGGGACTAGCGGTGGTGAGCAGTTCTTC
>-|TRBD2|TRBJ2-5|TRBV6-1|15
CASTHGTSGQETQYF
TGTGCCAGCACCCACGGGACTAGCGGACAAGAGACCCAGTACTTC
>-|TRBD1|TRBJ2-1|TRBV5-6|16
CASSPEPGTGPKEQFF
TGTGCCAGCAGCCCGGAACCCGGGACAGGGCCAAAGGAGCAGTTCTTC
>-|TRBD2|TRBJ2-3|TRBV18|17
CASSPGLAGASTDTQYF
TGTGCCAGCTCACCGGGACTAGCGGGGGCTAGCACAGATACGCAGTATTTT
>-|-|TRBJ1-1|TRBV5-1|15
CASSKDMTTNTEAFF
TGCGCCAGCAGCAAAGACATGACAACGAACACTGAAGCTTTCTTT
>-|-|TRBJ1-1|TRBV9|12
CASQGSKSEAFF
TGTGCCAGCCAGGGCAGCAAATCTGAAGCTTTCTTT
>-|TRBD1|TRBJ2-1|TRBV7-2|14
CASSPRTGGNEQFF
TGTGCCAGCAGCCCTCGGACAGGGGGCAATGAGCAGTTCTTC
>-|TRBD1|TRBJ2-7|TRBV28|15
CASSLLGTGIYEQYF
TGTGCCAGCAGTTTATTGGGGACAGGGATCTACGAGCAGTACTTC
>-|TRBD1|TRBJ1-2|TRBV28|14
CASSLGDRGGGYTF
TGTGCCAGCAGTTTGGGGGACAGGGGCGGGGGCTACACCTTC
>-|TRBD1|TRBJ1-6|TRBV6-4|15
CASRGGQGNNSPLHF
TGTGCCAGCAGGGGCGGACAGGGCAATAATTCACCCCTCCACTTT
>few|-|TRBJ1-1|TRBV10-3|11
CAISDNTEAFF
TGTGCCATCAGTGATAATACTGAAGCTTTCTTT
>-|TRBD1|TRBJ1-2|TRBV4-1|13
CASSPEGQGRLYF
TGCGCCAGCAGCCCAGAGGGACAGGGGAGGTTGTACTTC